Listed here are 18 T cell receptor beta chains from one sample, sequenced in a study of T cell repertoires in cytomegalovirus infection (dated by TCRdb to the late 2010s). Sequencing took place on an Illumina HiSeq 1500. The raw public reads went through TCRdb reprocessing: fastp at Q25, MiXCR clone calling, in-frame beta chains kept. Every entry covers one CDR3 protein and lists the most common genes and DNA from its rows. Recorded for this sample are roughly 920,000 distinct CDR3 sequences; approximately 31% of them occurred a single time. The ten largest make up 13% of the sample. Per the publication, the treatment or condition label means: in vitro stimulation with specific CMV peptide epitopes to enrich CMV-specific T cells. No antigen is known for these receptors. The sequences come from cultured CD8+ T cells from PBMCs, collected from culture after CMV antigen stimulation. The receptors here all came from a human donor in good health (CMV status not recorded). Some clones in this sample may be carry-over from other donors' samples.

This chain links TRBV19 with TRBJ1-4; D is unresolved. V gave up 5 bases and J gave up 0 bases, with 10 bases separating them. Germline lookup yields CDR1 LNHDA and CDR2 SQIVND (reference sequence). The length of the CDR3 is 15 residues. CDR3 DNA sequence: TGTGCCAGTAGTTTAATACCTGCAACTAATGAAAAACTGTTTTTT. It specifies CASSLIPATNEKLFF. Together with reference TRBV19 and TRBJ1-4, the CDR3 gives the full variable domain: DGGITQSPKYLFRKEGQNVTLSCEQNLNHDAMYWYRQDPGQGLRLIYYSQIVNDFQKGDIAEGYSVSREKKESFPLTVTSAQKNPTAFYLCASSLIPATNEKLFFGSGTQLSVL.

This clonotype was counted once. This sequence joins TRBV27 and TRBJ1-2; D uncertain. The germline gives CDR1 MNHEY, CDR2 SMNVEV (reference sequence). The V gene lost 5 bases and the J gene lost 0 bases, with 13 bases spanning the gap. The CDR3 contains 15 residues. DNA of the CDR3: TGTGCCAGCAGTACGCTGGAGGGTCCTAACTATGGCTACACCTTC. Amino acids: CASSTLEGPNYGYTF.

This clonotype was counted a few times. The J gene is TRBJ2-5, the V gene TRBV5-5, with D unclear. The length of the CDR3 is 15 residues. V was trimmed by 0 bases and J by 14 bases, leaving 23 bases between them. Germline V gene sequence: CDR1 SGHKS, CDR2 YYEKEE (reference sequence). The CDR3 reads CASSLGLSTQVGFYF. The DNA of the CDR3 is TGTGCCAGCAGCTTGGGACTGTCGACCCAAGTCGGATTCTACTTC.

This chain uses TRBV27 with TRBJ2-3, with a tentative D call TRBD1 (6 bases). Germline V CDR1 and CDR2: MNHEY, SMNVEV (reference sequence). The CDR3 length is 14 residues. Trimming stripped 4 bases from V and 5 bases from J, with 13 bases between. CDR3 sequence: CASSWGPSGDTQYF. In DNA form, the CDR3 reads TGTGCCAGCAGTTGGGGGCCTTCGGGAGATACGCAGTATTTT.

Comment on this clonotype: With a much larger clone just one base away, this may be a read error. This chain connects TRBV7-6 to TRBJ1-1; tentative D call: TRBD1 (5 bases). The V gene lost 1 base and the J gene lost 3 bases, with 15 bases spanning the gap. This CDR3 has 16 amino acids. Per the germline V gene, CDR1 is SGHVS and CDR2 is FNYEAQ. CDR3 in DNA: TGTGCCAGCAGCTTAGAGCCAAGGGGAAGATACACTGAAGCTTTCTTT. The encoded protein is CASSLEPRGRYTEAFF.

This clonotype was counted a few times. The rearrangement uses TRBV5-4 and TRBJ1-1; D gene uncertain. The germline gives CDR1 SGHNT, CDR2 YYREEE (reference sequence). V was clipped by 4 bases and J by 5 bases, with 30 bases between them. The CDR3 is 19 amino acids. The chain's CDR3 is CASSPSAATDSGTLTEAFF. The CDR3, as DNA: TGTGCCAGCAGCCCCTCCGCAGCGACTGATTCCGGAACACTGACTGAAGCTTTCTTT.

This clonotype is termed large. The chain combines TRBV7-8 with TRBJ1-4; 7 nucleotides line up with TRBD1. J lost 8 bases, V lost 4 bases, and 10 bases had no gene match. This CDR3 has 15 amino acids. The germline V gene has CDR1 SGHVS and CDR2 FQNEAQ. This CDR3 is CASSWATGTSEKLFF. DNA for the CDR3: TGTGCCAGCAGCTGGGCGACAGGGACGTCGGAAAAACTGTTTTTT. The full variable domain, its missing parts supplied by reference TRBV7-8 and TRBJ1-4, is GAGVSQSPRYKVAKRGQDVALRCDPISGHVSLFWYQQALGQGPEFLTYFQNEAQLDKSGLPSDRFFAERPEGSVSTLKIQRTQQEDSAVYLCASSWATGTSEKLFFGSGTQLSVL.

This clonotype occurred a few times. The DNA for the CDR3 is TGTGCCAGCAGCGAGGGAGGGTTAAATGAAAAACTGTTTTTT. Residues: CASSEGGLNEKLFF. The rearrangement joins TRBV7-6 to TRBJ1-4; D uncertain. V lost 5 bases and J lost 5, with 12 bases in between. Germline-derived CDR1 and CDR2 are SGHVS and FNYEAQ. The CDR3 runs to 14 residues.

This chain connects TRBV7-4 to TRBJ1-1, with D unresolved. The CDR3 extends over 14 amino acids. V lost 5 bases, J lost 1 base, and 11 bases lay in between. From germline, CDR1 is SGHVT and CDR2 SQSDAQ. The chain's CDR3 is CASSPSETNTEAFF. CDR3 coding DNA: TGTGCCAGCAGCCCCTCGGAGACGAACACTGAAGCTTTCTTT.

The V and J genes are TRBV2 and TRBJ1-2; the D gene is possibly TRBD1 (5 bases). Germline CDR1 reads SNHLY; CDR2 reads FYNNEI. Trimming cost V 3 bases and J 3 bases, with 11 bases left between them. CDR3 size: 14 residues. The CDR3 reads CASSDPRAYYGYTF. The DNA for the CDR3 is TGTGCCAGCAGTGACCCCAGGGCCTACTATGGCTACACCTTC.

This clonotype was picked up a small number of times. This chain connects TRBV7-6 to TRBJ2-2; 8 nucleotides match TRBD2. Germline V gene lookup returns CDR1 SGHVS and CDR2 FNYEAQ. V lost 1 base, J lost 6 bases, and 10 bases stayed unmatched. This CDR3 has 17 amino acids. The CDR3 region has the DNA TGTGCCAGCAGCTTAGTTCGCGGGGGGCCAACCTCCGGGGAGCTGTTTTTT. Translating it yields CASSLVRGGPTSGELFF.

This clonotype was detected a few times. The rearrangement joins TRBV11-2 to TRBJ2-1; D is possibly TRBD1 (6 bases). V was shortened by 0 bases and J by 4 bases, with 13 bases between the two germline ends. The CDR3 contains 16 residues. The germline V gene has CDR1 SGHAT and CDR2 FQNNGV. CDR3 loop: CASSLEVGTPYNEQFF. CDR3 bases: TGTGCCAGCAGCTTAGAGGTAGGGACACCGTACAATGAGCAGTTCTTC.

The CDR3 spells CASTPLYVQWVTGELFF. CDR3 bases: TGTGCCAGCACTCCGCTTTACGTACAGTGGGTAACCGGGGAGCTGTTTTTT. The rearrangement links TRBV28 to TRBJ2-2; D remains unclear. V was cut by 7 bases and J by 5 bases, with 23 bases left in between. CDR1 is MDHEN, CDR2 SYDVKM, per germline. The CDR3 sequence is 17 residues long.

This clonotype was seen a few times. This chain uses TRBV6-1 with TRBJ1-1; no definite D call. Germline CDR1 and CDR2: MNHNS and SASEGT. There are 13 residues in the CDR3. Trimming removed 8 bases at V and 0 bases at J, with 10 bases between. CDR3 DNA sequence: TGTGCCAGCGAAGTGGCCATGAACACTGAAGCTTTCTTT. Its protein product is CASEVAMNTEAFF.

This clonotype was seen a few times. This chain uses TRBV9 with TRBJ2-1; TRBD2 is a possible D gene (6 bases). Germline CDR1 reads SGDLS; CDR2 reads YYNGEE. The V end was cut by 0 bases, the J end by 0 bases, with 13 bases between. This CDR3 contains 17 residues. CDR3 sequence (DNA): TGTGCCAGCAGCGTAGACGGGAGCTCGAGCTCCTACAATGAGCAGTTCTTC. Translating gives CASSVDGSSSSYNEQFF.

The J gene is TRBJ2-2, the V gene TRBV11-3; 9 bases match TRBD1. Losses at the gene ends were 5 bases for V and 4 bases for J; bases not matched to a gene: 8. The CDR3 runs 16 residues. Germline V gene data show CDR1 as SGHNT and CDR2 as YENEEA. The CDR3: CASSSRTGDSTGELFF. As DNA, the CDR3 is TGTGCCAGCAGCAGCCGGACAGGGGATAGCACCGGGGAGCTGTTTTTT.

The chain employs TRBV5-1 and TRBJ2-3, with no clear D. This CDR3 spans 11 amino acids. The germline gives CDR1 SGHRS, CDR2 YFSETQ. Trimming took 7 bases from V and 4 from J, leaving 7 bases between them. CDR3 bases: TGCGCCAGCGGCCGGTCAGATACGCAGTATTTT. Protein product: CASGRSDTQYF.

This chain uses TRBV7-4 with TRBJ2-1; 9 bases line up with TRBD1. The J segment lost 7 bases and the V segment lost 5 bases, leaving 12 bases of the junction unmatched. The CDR3 length is 16 residues. The V gene's germline CDR1 is SGHVT and CDR2 SQSDAQ. The CDR3 DNA sequence: TGTGCCAGCAGCGATACCGGGACAGGGATTTTGAATGAGCAGTTCTTC. Translating it yields CASSDTGTGILNEQFF. The whole variable domain, remainder taken from reference TRBV7-4 and TRBJ2-1, is GAGVSQSPRYKVAKRGRDVALRCDSISGHVTLYWYRQTLGQGSEVLTYSQSDAQRDKSGRPSGRFSAERPERSVSTLKIQRTEQGDSAVYLCASSDTGTGILNEQFFGPGTRLTVL.